These 29 T cell receptor beta chains were all obtained from the same sample, sequenced in a study of blood T cell repertoires in COVID-19. The table came from immunoSEQ multiplex PCR; TCRdb's copy has only in-frame clones and leaves some out. The table has under 95,000 clones, more than 75% seen once. The specimen sequenced was peripheral blood. The receptors derive from a woman of 80 years or more with acute or convalescent COVID-19.

The chain couples TRBV4-2 to TRBJ2-5, with TRBD2 identical over 14 bases. Trimming cost V 1 base and J 5 bases; bases outside gene matches: 3. Germline V gives CDR1 LGHNA, CDR2 YNFKEQ. This CDR3 is 16 amino acids long. The CDR3 DNA follows: TGTGCCAGCAGCCAAGGGACTAGCGGGGGGAGGGAGACCCAGTACTTC. Protein: CASSQGTSGGRETQYF.

There are a few counts of this clone. This chain connects TRBV23-1 to TRBJ1-2; 7 nucleotides agree with TRBD1. TRBV23-1 belongs to the ORF category, with a function that is uncertain. The CDR3 has 22 residues. J lost 7 bases, V lost 0 bases, and 29 bases had no gene match. The CDR3 DNA follows: TGCGCCAGCAGTCAATCGAGGCGCTGCCCGCTAAAAGGGACAGAAGAGTTTTCTGGCTACACCTTC. It is translated as CASSQSRRCPLKGTEEFSGYTF.

This clone appeared a single time. The chain employs TRBV7-6 and TRBJ1-6, with TRBD1 matching over 7 bases. The CDR3 sequence is 15 residues long. Germline V gene data show CDR1 as SGHVS and CDR2 as FNYEAQ. Losses at the gene ends were 5 bases for V and 6 bases for J; bases not matched to a gene: 7. Here the CDR3 DNA reads TGTGCCAGCAGCCCACTAACAGGGGTTAATTCACCCCTCCACTTT. Translation gives CASSPLTGVNSPLHF.

This clone was detected a few times. The V gene is TRBV2, the J gene TRBJ2-3, with 11 positions matching TRBD2. Germline CDR1 reads SNHLY; CDR2 reads FYNNEI. This CDR3 has 15 residues. J lost 4 bases, V lost 6 bases, and 6 bases had no gene match. The CDR3 spells CASSKLAGDADTQYF. Here the CDR3 DNA reads TGTGCCAGCAGCAAACTAGCGGGAGATGCAGATACGCAGTATTTT.

This chain connects TRBV5-1 to TRBJ2-7; possible D gene TRBD2, 5 bases. V dropped 0 bases and J dropped 0 bases, with 13 bases sitting between them. The CDR3 has 16 amino acids. Per the germline V gene, CDR1 is SGHRS and CDR2 is YFSETQ. The CDR3: CASSLDTAVSSYEQYF. The CDR3 region has the DNA TGCGCCAGCAGCTTGGACACAGCGGTTAGCTCCTACGAGCAGTACTTC.

J is TRBJ1-3 and V is TRBV12-5, with D tentatively TRBD1 (6 bases). The CDR3 length is 14 residues. CDR1 is LGHNT and CDR2 is FRNRAP in the germline V gene. The V and J ends lost 5 bases and 5 bases respectively, with 13 bases between them. CDR3 DNA: TGTGCTAGTGGTCGATTACAGGGCCGAAACACCATATATTTT. The encoded protein is CASGRLQGRNTIYF.

This clone turned up a few times. This chain's CDR3 is CASSLAGRGKAKDTQYF. The CDR3 DNA reads as TGTGCCAGCAGCTTAGCGGGGCGGGGGAAAGCGAAAGATACGCAGTATTTT. The V and J genes are TRBV7-8 and TRBJ2-3; 7 nucleotides agree with TRBD2. This CDR3 is 17 amino acids long. V trimming: 0 bases; J trimming: 5 bases; junction bases outside the gene matches: 11. The germline gives CDR1 SGHVS, CDR2 FQNEAQ.

The J gene is TRBJ2-2, the V gene TRBV7-3; D is unclear. Trimming cost V 3 bases and J 1 base, with 6 bases left between them. The germline gives CDR1 SGHTA, CDR2 FQGTGA. The CDR3 is 14 residues long. CDR3 nucleotide sequence: TGTGCCAGCAGCTTCCAGCGGAACACCGGGGAGCTGTTTTTT. Amino acid sequence: CASSFQRNTGELFF.

The rearrangement uses TRBV7-8 and TRBJ1-1, with TRBD1 as a possible D gene (5 bases). Germline V gives CDR1 SGHVS, CDR2 FQNEAQ. The CDR3 totals 13 residues. With 5 bases removed from V and 1 base from J, the gap between germline ends came to 8 bases. The CDR3 loop is CASSVQGNTEAFF. The CDR3 bases are TGTGCCAGCAGCGTTCAGGGGAACACTGAAGCTTTCTTT.

The gene calls are TRBV19 and TRBJ2-1; 14 bases align to TRBD2. The CDR3 has 16 residues. The trim removed 5 bases at V and 6 bases at J, leaving 6 bases unmatched. The V gene's germline CDR1 is LNHDA and CDR2 SQIVND (reference sequence). The CDR3 DNA sequence: TGTGCCAGTAGTGTCGGACTAGCGGGGGGCTCCAATGAGCAGTTCTTC. Protein: CASSVGLAGGSNEQFF.

Comment on this clone: Germline and junction disagree at one end, which may indicate a read error. This chain connects TRBV7-7 to TRBJ2-5, with TRBD2 matching over 7 bases. Per germline, CDR1 SSHAT and CDR2 FNYEAQ (reference sequence). The CDR3 covers 20 residues. This chain's CDR3 is CASSSFRREGLSKRSETQYF. As DNA, the CDR3 is TGTGCTAGCAGCTCCTTTAGGAGGGAGGGCCTCTCTAAACGTTCGGAGACCCAGTACTTC.

The chain employs TRBV2 and TRBJ1-6; perhaps TRBD1 as D (6 bases). V lost 5 bases and J lost 2, with 10 bases in between. CDR3 length: 15 residues. Germline-derived CDR1 and CDR2 are SNHLY and FYNNEI. The CDR3 reads CASSYRETYNSPLHF. CDR3 DNA sequence: TGTGCCAGCAGTTACAGGGAGACCTATAATTCACCCCTCCACTTT.

The J gene is TRBJ1-1, the V gene TRBV4-3; D uncertain. Germline CDR1 reads LGHNA; CDR2 reads YSLEER. V was clipped by 1 base and J by 5 bases, with 8 bases between them. This CDR3 spans 13 amino acids. CDR3 DNA sequence: TGCGCCAGCAGCCAAGTGTCCCAGACTGAAGCTTTCTTT. It specifies CASSQVSQTEAFF.

The chain recombines TRBV3-1 (or the pseudogene TRBV3-2) with TRBJ2-2; the match to TRBD2 covers 11 bases. Trimming cost V 4 bases and J 6 bases; bases outside gene matches: 7. The CDR3 runs 16 residues. Looked up from germline, CDR1 is LGHDT and CDR2 is YNNKEL (reference sequence). The CDR3 protein is CASSLRGTSGPGELFF. CDR3 bases: TGTGCCAGCAGCCTTAGGGGGACTAGCGGCCCCGGGGAGCTGTTTTTT.

This clone was detected only once. The V gene is TRBV7-9, the J gene TRBJ2-5, with 11 nucleotides matching TRBD1. From germline, CDR1 is SEHNR and CDR2 FQNEAQ (reference sequence). This CDR3 is built from 16 residues. J lost 3 bases, V lost 5 bases, and 8 bases had no gene match. For the CDR3, the DNA is TGTGCCAGCAGCCGGGACAGGGGGAGAGGTGAAGAGACCCAGTACTTC. Its protein product is CASSRDRGRGEETQYF.

This clone is a singleton in its sample. The J gene is TRBJ1-1, the V gene TRBV11-2; D is possibly TRBD1 (6 bases). CDR3 length: 14 residues. V was pared by 4 bases and J by 2 bases, with 11 bases between. Germline values: CDR1 SGHAT, CDR2 FQNNGV. For the CDR3, the DNA is TGTGCCAGCAGCTCCCAGACAGGAAACACTGAAGCTTTCTTT. It encodes CASSSQTGNTEAFF.

The V and J genes are TRBV14 and TRBJ1-2; D perhaps matches TRBD1 (5 bases). Germline V lookup: CDR1 SGHDN, CDR2 FVKESK. The CDR3 runs 13 residues. Trimming left V 5 bases short and J 8 bases short, with 15 bases between. CDR3 bases: TGTGCCAGCAGCTTCAGCCGCAGGGAAGGCTACACCTTC. It is translated as CASSFSRREGYTF.

This chain connects TRBV18 to TRBJ2-1, with TRBD2 identical over 13 bases. Germline V CDR1 and CDR2: KGHSH, LQKENI. The CDR3 extends over 15 amino acids. V trimming: 3 bases; J trimming: 9 bases; junction bases outside the gene matches: 5. The CDR3 spells CASSPTSGRSGEQFF. The CDR3 DNA reads TGTGCCAGCTCACCGACTAGCGGGAGGTCGGGTGAGCAGTTCTTC.

The chain links TRBV4-3 to TRBJ1-1; D might be TRBD1 (6 bases). The CDR3 length is 17 residues. CDR1 and CDR2 (germline): LGHNA, YSLEER. Trimming removed 0 bases from V and 0 bases from J, with 14 bases in between. Here the CDR3 DNA reads TGCGCCAGCAGCCAAGATGGGGGCGGGGGGTTGAACACTGAAGCTTTCTTT. Translating gives CASSQDGGGGLNTEAFF.

This chain links TRBV6-1 with TRBJ1-4; D perhaps matches TRBD1 (5 bases). Germline V gene sequence: CDR1 MNHNS, CDR2 SASEGT. Trimming stripped 3 bases from V and 3 bases from J, with 8 bases between. This CDR3 has 14 residues. CDR3 in amino acids: CASSERGANEKLFF. Written as DNA, the CDR3 is TGTGCCAGCAGTGAGCGGGGGGCTAATGAAAAACTGTTTTTT.

This clone was observed a single time. The chain recombines TRBV6-5 with TRBJ1-5; TRBD1 agrees at 8 bases. Trimming took 6 bases from V and 3 from J; bases not matched to a gene: 7. Germline lookup yields CDR1 MNHEY and CDR2 SVGAGI. CDR3 size: 15 residues. The CDR3: CASRKTGGNNQPQHF. CDR3 DNA sequence: TGTGCCAGCAGAAAAACAGGGGGTAACAATCAGCCCCAGCATTTT.

The chain is built from TRBV19 and TRBJ1-2; the D gene is possibly TRBD1 (6 bases). This CDR3 is built from 14 residues. Trimming pared 7 bases from V and 5 bases from J, leaving 17 bases between. CDR1 is LNHDA and CDR2 is SQIVND in the germline V gene (reference sequence). The CDR3 nucleotides are TGTGCCAGTACCCCCTCGGACAGAAGTTATGGCTACACCTTC. Translating it yields CASTPSDRSYGYTF. The variable domain in full, completed from reference TRBV19 and TRBJ1-2, reads DGGITQSPKYLFRKEGQNVTLSCEQNLNHDAMYWYRQDPGQGLRLIYYSQIVNDFQKGDIAEGYSVSREKKESFPLTVTSAQKNPTAFYLCASTPSDRSYGYTFGSGTRLTVV.

The chain recombines TRBV19 with TRBJ1-5; the D gene is possibly TRBD1 (5 bases). V shed 3 bases and J shed 9 bases, with 15 bases lying between them. The CDR3 has 14 residues. Germline-derived CDR1 and CDR2 are LNHDA and SQIVND (reference sequence). CDR3 sequence reads: CASSIKSGTPPQHF. In DNA, the CDR3 is TGTGCCAGTAGTATCAAGAGTGGGACTCCGCCCCAGCATTTT.

This chain uses TRBV7-3 with TRBJ1-1; no reliable D call. The CDR3 has 13 amino acids. Germline-derived CDR1 and CDR2 are SGHTA and FQGTGA. The V and J ends lost 5 bases and 1 base respectively, with 8 bases between them. CDR3 in amino acids: CASSQEENTEAFF. CDR3 DNA: TGTGCCAGCAGCCAGGAGGAGAACACTGAAGCTTTCTTT.

V usage is TRBV6-5 and J usage is TRBJ2-7; a weak D match, TRBD1 (6 bases). The ends were cut back, 7 bases at V and 3 bases at J, with 13 bases in the middle. Looked up from germline, CDR1 is MNHEY and CDR2 is SVGAGI. CDR3 length equals 13 residues. The CDR3 here is CASTPGTNYEQYF. The CDR3 coding sequence is TGTGCCAGCACTCCGGGGACAAACTACGAGCAGTACTTC.

This chain uses TRBV4-3 with TRBJ1-6; no reliable D call. Germline CDR1 is LGHNA and CDR2 is YSLEER. There are 15 residues in the CDR3. V was clipped by 2 bases and J by 0 bases, with 5 bases between them. The CDR3 loop reads CASSQLLSYNSPLHF. CDR3 coding DNA: TGCGCCAGCAGCCAATTACTCTCCTATAATTCACCCCTCCACTTT.

This chain joins TRBV6-5 and TRBJ2-1; 9 nucleotides match TRBD2. The germline V gene encodes CDR1 MNHEY and CDR2 SVGAGI. The ends lost 8 bases at V and 3 bases at J; junction bases unmatched: 8. The CDR3 has 15 residues. For the CDR3, the DNA is TGTGCCAGCGGACCACTAGCGGGTTACTACAATGAGCAGTTCTTC. Translated, it gives CASGPLAGYYNEQFF.

V is TRBV20-1 and J is TRBJ1-1; D uncertain. The CDR3 has 11 residues. V gave up 6 bases and J gave up 4 bases, with 9 bases separating them. Germline values: CDR1 DFQATT, CDR2 SNEGSKA (reference sequence). The CDR3 DNA reads as TGCAGTGCCGAGGAGGGCACTGAAGCTTTCTTT. It specifies CSAEEGTEAFF.

The chain carries TRBV7-3 and TRBJ2-1; 9 bases agree with TRBD2. The CDR3 is 14 amino acids. Germline CDR1 and CDR2: SGHTA and FQGTGA. The V and J ends lost 2 bases and 6 bases, in that order; junction bases with no gene match: 2. CDR3 DNA sequence: TGTGCCAGCAGCTTAGGCGGGGGGGCCAATGAGCAGTTCTTC. This translates into CASSLGGGANEQFF. Based on the CDR3 plus reference TRBV7-3 and TRBJ2-1, the full variable domain is GAGVSQTPSNKVTEKGKYVELRCDPISGHTALYWYRQSLGQGPEFLIYFQGTGAADDSGLPNDRFFAVRPEGSVSTLKIQRTERGDSAVYLCASSLGGGANEQFFGPGTRLTVL.